This section outlines one T cell receptor (beta chain) sequence together with its context. The antigen remains undetermined. The data originate from a study of tumor-infiltrating lymphocytes in primary liver carcinoma. Study outcomes and limitations: It was tumor-adjacent and tumor-blood pairs that overlapped less than tumor region pairs did.

Germline CDR1 is MDHEN and CDR2 is SYDVKM. CDR3 size: 15 residues. Germline trimming cut 6 bases from V and 6 bases from J; bases unmatched to any gene: 11. From approximately 530 ng of total RNA, TCR beta-specific cDNA was reverse-transcribed using a constant-region primer. Employing slightly modified ARM-PCR, three nested multiplex PCR rounds were run, and these gave rise to the TCR beta libraries. The first two PCR rounds used TRBV1-TRBV30 primers with a Cbeta primer, 9 to 11 cycles each. Each CDR3 protein is one row after TCRdb ran MiXCR on the multiplex PCR reads. The sample contains hundreds of thousands of distinct CDR3 sequences, around three fifths of which appear only once. Alongside blood RNA obtained from unsorted whole blood, germline DNA was also extracted. The authors collected approximately 4.2 milliliters of peripheral blood before surgery.

This chain links TRBV28 with TRBJ1-1; TRBD1 matches 9 bases. The material sequenced was peripheral blood. This sequence was found in a man aged 35 to 55 with primary liver carcinoma and hepatitis B virus infection. CDR3 DNA sequence: TGTGCCAGCAGACCCACAGGGGGCGCGGGCTCTGAAGCTTTCTTT. Amino acid sequence: CASRPTGGAGSEAFF.